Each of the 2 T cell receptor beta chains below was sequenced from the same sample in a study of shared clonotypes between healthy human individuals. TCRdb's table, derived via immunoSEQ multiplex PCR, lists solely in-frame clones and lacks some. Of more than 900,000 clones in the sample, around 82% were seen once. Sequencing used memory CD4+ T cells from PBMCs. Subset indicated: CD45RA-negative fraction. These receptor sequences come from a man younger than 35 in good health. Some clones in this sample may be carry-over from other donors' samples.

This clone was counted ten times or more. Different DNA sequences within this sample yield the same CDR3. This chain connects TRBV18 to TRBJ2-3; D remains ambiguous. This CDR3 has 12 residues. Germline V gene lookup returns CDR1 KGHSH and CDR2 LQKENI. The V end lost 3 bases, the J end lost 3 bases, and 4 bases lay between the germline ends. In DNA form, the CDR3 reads TGTGCCAGCTCACCCGAAACAGATACGCAGTATTTT. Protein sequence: CASSPETDTQYF.

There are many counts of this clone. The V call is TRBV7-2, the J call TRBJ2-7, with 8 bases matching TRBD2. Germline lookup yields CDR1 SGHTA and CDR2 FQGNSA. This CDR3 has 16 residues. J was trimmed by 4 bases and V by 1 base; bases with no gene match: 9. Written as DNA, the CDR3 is TGTGCCAGCAGCTTAGTAAGTCGTAGCGGGGTATACGAGCAGTACTTC. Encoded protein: CASSLVSRSGVYEQYF.